One and the same sample provided the 5 T cell receptor beta chains below, sequenced in a study of blood T cell repertoires in COVID-19. The method was immunoSEQ multiplex PCR; TCRdb's version includes in-frame clones alone and lacks a portion of them. Of about 150,000 clones detected, 84% appear once; the ten largest clones hold around 7.7%. The sequenced sample was PBMCs or T cells enriched from blood (not recorded which). The source of these receptors is a man between 45 and 60 years old who had recovered from COVID-19.

The chain joins TRBV25-1 to TRBJ1-3, with D maybe TRBD1 (5 bases). The CDR3 runs to 15 residues. CDR1 and CDR2 from the germline V gene are MGHDK and SYGVNS. The V gene lost 4 bases and the J gene lost 4 bases, with 14 bases spanning the gap. In DNA, the CDR3 is TGTGCCAGCAGTGGGGGGGAGTTTTCCGGAAACACCATATATTTT. It translates to CASSGGEFSGNTIYF. Looking up the rest from reference TRBV25-1 and TRBJ1-3 gives the full variable domain: EADIYQTPRYLVIGTGKKITLECSQTMGHDKMYWYQQDPGMELHLIHYSYGVNSTEKGDLSSESTVSRIRTEHFPLTLESARPSHTSQYLCASSGGEFSGNTIYFGEGSWLTVV.

A few counts support this clone. This chain joins TRBV10-1 and TRBJ2-1, with D maybe TRBD1 (6 bases). Germline CDR1 is WNHNN and CDR2 is SYGVQD (reference sequence). V was trimmed by 4 bases and J by 4 bases, leaving 11 bases between them. CDR3 length equals 14 residues. CDR3 loop: CASSGRTVYNEQFF. Here the CDR3 DNA reads TGCGCCAGCAGTGGGCGGACAGTTTACAATGAGCAGTTCTTC.

This clone has only a few counts. This rearrangement joins TRBV30 to TRBJ2-7; 11 bases fit TRBD2. V lost 0 bases to trimming and J lost 6 bases; unmatched junction nucleotides: 7. CDR1 is GTSNPN and CDR2 is SVGIG in the germline V gene (reference sequence). CDR3 length: 15 amino acids. CDR3 sequence (DNA): TGTGCCTGGAGTGTACGGTTAGCGGGGGGGCGCGAGCAGTACTTC. Its translation: CAWSVRLAGGREQYF.

The chain employs TRBV5-5 and TRBJ2-1; D unclear. CDR3 length: 14 amino acids. Trimming took off 4 bases at V and 8 bases at J, with 16 bases between the two ends. CDR1 and CDR2 from the germline V gene are SGHKS and YYEKEE (reference sequence). Written as DNA, the CDR3 is TGTGCCAGCAGCACCCCCGTTCTAGTGGATGAGCAGTTCTTC. As protein: CASSTPVLVDEQFF.

This clone was counted many times. The V call is TRBV7-9, the J call TRBJ1-1, with D maybe TRBD1 (6 bases). CDR3 length: 16 amino acids. V dropped 3 bases and J dropped 2 bases, with 16 bases sitting between them. Germline loops: CDR1 SEHNR, CDR2 FQNEAQ (reference sequence). The CDR3 nucleotides read TGTGCCAGCAGCTTTTCGACAGGTCTTATTAACACTGAAGCTTTCTTT. Amino acids: CASSFSTGLINTEAFF.